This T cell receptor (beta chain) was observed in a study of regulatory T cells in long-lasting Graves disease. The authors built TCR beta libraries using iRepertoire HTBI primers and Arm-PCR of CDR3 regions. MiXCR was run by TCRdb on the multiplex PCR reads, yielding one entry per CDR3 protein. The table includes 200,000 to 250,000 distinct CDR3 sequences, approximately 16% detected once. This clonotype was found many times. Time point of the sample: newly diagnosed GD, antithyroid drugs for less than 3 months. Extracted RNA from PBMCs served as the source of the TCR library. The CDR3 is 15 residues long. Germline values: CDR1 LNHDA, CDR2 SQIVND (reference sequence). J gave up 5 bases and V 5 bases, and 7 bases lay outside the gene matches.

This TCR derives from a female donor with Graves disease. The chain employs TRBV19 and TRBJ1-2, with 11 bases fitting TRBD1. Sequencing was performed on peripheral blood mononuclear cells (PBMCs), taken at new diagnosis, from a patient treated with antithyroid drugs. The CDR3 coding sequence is TGTGCCAGTAGTTCACCGGGACAGGGGGATTATGGCTACACCTTC. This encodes CASSSPGQGDYGYTF.